This TCR beta chain came from a study of blood T cells in healthy people across ages (dated by TCRdb to the mid-2010s). For context, the study as a whole: Template switching captured roughly one uniquely barcoded TCR beta cDNA molecule per two T cells in model experiments. To track age-related changes in TCR beta repertoire diversity, the study relied on deep sequencing normalized with unique cDNA molecular identifiers. Donors were grouped into four age groups: young (average roughly 15 years), middle-aged (roughly 38), aged (around 66) and long-lived (around 82). To avoid experimental bias, donors of different ages were distributed randomly across sequencing lanes. Using the same blood draw, the study looked at two additional independent replicas of 1 million unique cDNA reads for two donors, one aged 18 to 30 and the other aged 80 or older.

V lost 1 base and J lost 6 bases; the stretch between them is 19 bases long. The germline V gene encodes CDR1 SGHDT and CDR2 YYEEEE. CDR3 length: 16 amino acids, cysteine to phenylalanine. Only the CDR3 portion is preserved as DNA: 48 bases, with reading frame beginning at the first base. Systemically healthy Caucasian individuals from Russia, some 40 in total and aged about 6 to 95 years, were included as donors. Each donor gave 9 to 10 milliliters of peripheral blood, collected into EDTA-treated Vacutainer tubes. PBMCs were isolated by Ficoll-Paque density-gradient centrifugation, with at least 6.5 million obtained per sample. Trizol reagent was used to extract total RNA from the PBMCs, yielding at least 5.5 micrograms per sample. For every donor, flow cytometry on a PBMC aliquot measured the percentage of naive CD45RAhigh/CD27high T cells. Library method: 5' RACE. Sequencing instrument: Illumina HiSeq 2500. A second PCR of 7 to 11 cycles was run with a J-beta primer mix and a sample-barcoded 5' primer. A template-switch 5' adaptor carrying 12 random nucleotides introduced a unique molecular identifier onto each TCR beta cDNA molecule. Each sample yielded at least 3 million CDR3-containing paired-end reads. All of the RNA was converted into first-strand cDNA using the Mint cDNA synthesis kit, with a TRBC-specific oligonucleotide serving as the primer. All cDNA was treated with uracil-DNA glycosylase and then went through a first 18-cycle PCR with the universal primers M1SS and BC2_uni_R. In the source study's methods: For normalization, 1 million high-quality reads were randomly selected from each sample, with every read carrying a distinct molecular identifier. Reads with shared molecular identifiers were discarded instead of being binned into consensus sequences. MiTCR, set to a Q25 quality threshold and the strictest error-elimination algorithm, was used for CDR3 identification, clonotype clustering and error correction. Lower-bound total TCR beta diversity was estimated with a nonparametric unseen species model using Euler transformation. TCRdb reran the public reads through fastp at Q25 and MiXCR, keeping productive beta chains. Each CDR3 protein appears once, grouped with its most common genes and DNA. What appears here as the V and J calls and clone size reflects TCRdb's work, not the paper's. For this sample there are about 800,000 distinct CDR3 sequences; about 47% appear just once. The biggest ten clones account for about a sixth of the sample.

Results the study describes overall, beyond this receptor: Observed TCR beta diversity per million T cells fell roughly linearly with age, and a significant reduction was already apparent by age around 44. The CMV infection status of donors was not known, potentially confounding age-related changes in expanded clonotypes. Estimates of total diversity based on one million sequenced T cells were considered lower bounds and underestimates. Compared with the aged group, the long-lived group had more naive CD4+ T cells, fewer expanded clones and increased TCR diversity, a pattern suggesting age selection. The percentage of naive T cells measured by flow cytometry correlated strongly with observed TCR beta diversity. Conclusive comparison of naive and antigen-experienced compartments was prevented by the profiling of bulk unsorted PBMCs.

A note on this clonotype: Its antigen specificity is not known. One base away there is no much larger clone; base qualities are not given.

In this chain, TRBV5-6 is recombined with TRBJ1-1; the D gene identity is not certain. The clonotype was recovered from a man older than 75 in good health. Sequencing was done on a sample of blood. The nucleotide sequence reads as follows: TGTGCCAGCAGCTTGAGTGGCTCCACCTGGATCGCTGAAGCTTTCTTT. It translates to CASSLSGSTWIAEAFF. Outside the CDR3, residues come from the reference TRBV5-6 and TRBJ1-1 proteins, so the full variable domain is: DAGVTQSPTHLIKTRGQQVTLRCSPKSGHDTVSWYQQALGQGPQFIFQYYEEEERQRGNFPDRFSGHQFPNYSSELNVNALLLGDSALYLCASSLSGSTWIAEAFFGQGTRLTVV.